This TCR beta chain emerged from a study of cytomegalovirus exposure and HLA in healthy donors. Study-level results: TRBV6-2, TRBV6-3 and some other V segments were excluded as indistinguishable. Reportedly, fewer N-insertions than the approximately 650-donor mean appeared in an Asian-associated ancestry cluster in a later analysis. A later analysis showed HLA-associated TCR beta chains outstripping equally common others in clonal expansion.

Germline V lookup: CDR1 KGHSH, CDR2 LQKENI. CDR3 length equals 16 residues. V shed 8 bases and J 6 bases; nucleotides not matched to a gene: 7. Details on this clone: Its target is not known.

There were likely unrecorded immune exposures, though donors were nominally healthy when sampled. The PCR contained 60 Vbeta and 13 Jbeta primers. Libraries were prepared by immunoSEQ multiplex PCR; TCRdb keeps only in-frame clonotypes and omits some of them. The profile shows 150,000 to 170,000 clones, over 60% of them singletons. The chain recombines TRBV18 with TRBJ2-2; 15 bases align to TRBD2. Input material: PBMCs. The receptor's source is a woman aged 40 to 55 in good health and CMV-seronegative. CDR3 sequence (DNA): TGTGCCAGCGACGGGACTAGCGGGGGGAGCCCCGGGGAGCTGTTTTTT. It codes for CASDGTSGGSPGELFF.